The next 30 T cell receptor beta chains were all read from a single sample in a study of blood T cells in healthy people across ages. The use of a sample-barcoded 5' primer and a J-beta primer mix characterized a second PCR of roughly 6 to 11 cycles. Each CDR3 protein is one row after TCRdb ran MiXCR on the 5' RACE reads. This sample has under 850,000 distinct CDR3 sequences; about 36% occur once, and the top ten carry 10% to 15%. Input material: blood. Every receptor here comes from a man aged 18 to 29 in good health.

The chain links TRBV4-3 to TRBJ1-1; weak D call: TRBD1 (6 bases). The CDR3 sequence is 15 residues long. V was pared by 5 bases and J by 1 base, with 14 bases between. Germline lookup yields CDR1 LGHNA and CDR2 YSLEER. The CDR3 region has the DNA TGCGCCAGCAGCATCGTGGCAGGGGAGAACACTGAAGCTTTCTTT. Residues: CASSIVAGENTEAFF.

This clonotype was seen at least ten times. The rearrangement links TRBV5-1 to TRBJ2-3; 12 positions agree with TRBD2. CDR1 and CDR2 from the germline V gene are SGHRS and YFSETQ. The CDR3 extends over 14 amino acids. V lost 4 bases, J lost 4 bases, and 1 base stayed unmatched. DNA of the CDR3: TGCGCCAGCAGCACTAGCGGGGGGTCAGATACGCAGTATTTT. It translates to CASSTSGGSDTQYF.

This clonotype was recorded only once. The CDR3 spells CASSLGQGIPGELFF. The DNA of the CDR3 is TGTGCCAGCAGCTTGGGACAGGGTATTCCCGGGGAGCTGTTTTTT. This chain links TRBV11-3 with TRBJ2-2; 9 positions match TRBD1. Germline V CDR1 and CDR2: SGHNT, YENEEA. Unmatched junction bases numbered 5, after V lost 3 bases and J lost 6 bases. The CDR3 extends over 15 amino acids.

The CDR3 protein is CASSLVGAPGELFF. The CDR3 DNA reads TGTGCCAGCAGTTTAGTGGGTGCGCCCGGGGAGCTGTTTTTT. The rearrangement uses TRBV12-3 or TRBV12-4 and TRBJ2-2, with no clear D. This CDR3 has 14 amino acids. Deletions cut 1 base from V and 6 bases from J, with 9 bases between.

The chain has TRBV29-1 and TRBJ1-2; tentatively, D is TRBD1 (6 bases). Per the germline V gene, CDR1 is SQVTM and CDR2 is ANQGSEA. The CDR3 contains 11 residues. V lost 5 bases and J 4 bases, leaving 8 bases between the germline ends. The CDR3 spells CSVRQVYGYTF. Here the CDR3 DNA reads TGCAGCGTTCGACAGGTCTATGGCTACACCTTC.

The chain carries TRBV7-2 and TRBJ2-5; D is unclear. Trimming stripped 1 base from V and 5 bases from J, with 11 bases between. The CDR3 covers 14 residues. Germline CDR1 and CDR2: SGHTA and FQGNSA. The CDR3 DNA reads as TGTGCCAGCAGCTTAGTCCCCTCCCAGGAGACCCAGTACTTC. Its protein is CASSLVPSQETQYF. The full variable domain, its missing parts supplied by reference TRBV7-2 and TRBJ2-5, is GAGVSQSPSNKVTEKGKDVELRCDPISGHTALYWYRQSLGQGLEFLIYFQGNSAPDKSGLPSDRFSAERTGGSVSTLTIQRTQQEDSAVYLCASSLVPSQETQYFGPGTRLLVL.

There are many counts of this clonotype. V usage is TRBV12-3 or TRBV12-4 and J usage is TRBJ1-5; no clear D gene. V lost 3 bases, J lost 6 bases, and 12 bases lay in between. This CDR3 is 14 amino acids long. CDR3 protein: CASSFGPRGQPQHF. The CDR3 DNA follows: TGTGCCAGCAGTTTTGGCCCCCGGGGTCAGCCCCAGCATTTT.

In this sample, this clonotype turned up a few times. The chain recombines TRBV6-6 with TRBJ2-7; D is unresolved. CDR3 length: 13 residues. V was pared by 5 bases and J by 5 bases, with 13 bases between. CDR1 is MNHNY, CDR2 SVGAGI, per germline (reference sequence). CDR3 nucleotides: TGTGCCAGCAGTCTCGCCCCGACCGACGAGCAGTACTTC. Translated, it gives CASSLAPTDEQYF.

This clonotype has more than one count but fewer than ten. The rearrangement uses TRBV2 and TRBJ1-2, with unresolved D. The CDR3 loop spans 12 amino acids. Germline V gives CDR1 SNHLY, CDR2 FYNNEI. V dropped 3 bases and J dropped 4 bases, with 6 bases sitting between them. As DNA, the CDR3 is TGTGCCAGCAGTGAGGGGTTCTATGGCTACACCTTC. Its protein product is CASSEGFYGYTF.

There are a few counts of this clonotype. This chain connects TRBV7-2 to TRBJ2-7; D not resolved. From germline, CDR1 is SGHTA and CDR2 FQGNSA. This CDR3 has 12 residues. The germline V and J ends were trimmed by 5 bases and 7 bases, with 12 bases remaining between them. The CDR3 loop reads CASSLFGNEQYF. The CDR3 nucleotides are TGTGCCAGCAGCCTCTTTGGCAATGAGCAGTACTTC.

V is TRBV6-6 and J is TRBJ1-1; no reliable D call. V lost 6 bases to trimming and J lost 2 bases, with 19 bases between them. Germline values: CDR1 MNHNY, CDR2 SVGAGI (reference sequence). The CDR3 spans 16 residues. CDR3 nucleotides: TGTGCCAGCAGACTTACCGACATCAAGAGTAACACTGAAGCTTTCTTT. Its translation is CASRLTDIKSNTEAFF.

This clonotype was observed a single time. The chain combines TRBV5-1 with TRBJ2-5, with 9 bases that match TRBD1. In germline, CDR1 is SGHRS, CDR2 YFSETQ. CDR3 length equals 14 residues. V gave up 4 bases and J gave up 0 bases; unmatched junction bases: 1. CDR3 DNA sequence: TGCGCCAGCAGCGGGGACAGGGACCAAGAGACCCAGTACTTC. Translated, it gives CASSGDRDQETQYF.

This chain uses TRBV7-9 with TRBJ2-3; D is tentatively TRBD1 or TRBD2 (5 bases each). Trimming removed 0 bases at V and 4 bases at J, with 17 bases between. Germline CDR1 is SEHNR and CDR2 is FQNEAQ (reference sequence). This CDR3 comprises 17 residues. CDR3 loop: CASSLASGAPRADTQYF. The CDR3 nucleotides are TGTGCCAGCAGCTTAGCCTCCGGGGCCCCCAGGGCAGATACGCAGTATTTT.

This clonotype turned up a few times. The V and J genes are TRBV4-2 and TRBJ1-5; a possible D gene is TRBD1 (5 bases). V shed 0 bases and J shed 0 bases, with 18 bases lying between them. The CDR3 runs 19 residues. Germline-derived CDR1 and CDR2 are LGHNA and YNFKEQ. The CDR3 DNA reads as TGTGCCAGCAGCCAAGATCCGGGGAGGGGTGCTTATAGCAATCAGCCCCAGCATTTT. Translation gives CASSQDPGRGAYSNQPQHF.

This rearrangement joins TRBV5-1 to TRBJ1-2, with a possible D match to TRBD1 (6 bases). Trimming took off 4 bases at V and 4 bases at J, with 17 bases between the two ends. Per the germline V gene, CDR1 is SGHRS and CDR2 is YFSETQ. The CDR3 has 15 amino acids. The chain's CDR3 is CASSGGIQGSYGYTF. In nucleotides, the CDR3 is TGCGCCAGCAGCGGGGGCATACAGGGATCCTATGGCTACACCTTC.

Of note for this clonotype: This likely comes from a read error, as the CDR3 has no conserved phenylalanine or tryptophan at its end. The chain couples TRBV7-3 to TRBJ1-3; no clear D. CDR3 length: 14 residues. Per germline, CDR1 SGHTA and CDR2 FQGTGA. With 3 bases removed from V and 2 bases from J, the gap between germline ends came to 8 bases. CDR3 nucleotide sequence: TGTGCCAGCAGCTTGACTCCGGCTGGAAACACCATATATTCT. This encodes CASSLTPAGNTIYS.

In its sample, this clonotype was seen a few times. The V call is TRBV5-1, the J call TRBJ2-7, with D perhaps being TRBD1 or TRBD2 (5 bases each). The length of the CDR3 is 15 residues. Deletions cut 3 bases from V and 1 base from J, with 14 bases between. Germline V gene sequence: CDR1 SGHRS, CDR2 YFSETQ. The DNA for the CDR3 is TGCGCCAGCAGCTCATCAGGGACCCTGTCCTACGAGCAGTACTTC. Translating it yields CASSSSGTLSYEQYF.

This chain uses TRBV12-3 or TRBV12-4 with TRBJ2-7; 7 bases are shared with TRBD2. The CDR3 is 15 amino acids. The V and J ends lost 7 bases and 10 bases, in that order; junction bases with no gene match: 19. CDR3 DNA: TGTGCCAGCACCACCGGCGGGGGAGGGGCAGAGGCCCAGTACTTC. Amino acid sequence: CASTTGGGGAEAQYF.

In this sample, this clonotype turned up a few times. The chain employs TRBV4-2 and TRBJ2-7; D is possibly TRBD2 (6 bases). Trimming stripped 6 bases from V and 2 bases from J, with 11 bases between. The germline CDR1 and CDR2 sequences are LGHNA and YNFKEQ. CDR3 length equals 13 residues. In DNA, the CDR3 is TGTGCCAGCAGTGCGGGGTCTACCTACGAGCAGTACTTC. Translation: CASSAGSTYEQYF.

Only a few counts were recorded for this clonotype. The chain employs TRBV20-1 and TRBJ2-6; no clear D gene. The CDR3 covers 14 residues. V shed 3 bases and J shed 1 base, with 7 bases lying between them. Germline CDR1 reads DFQATT; CDR2 reads SNEGSKA (reference sequence). The CDR3 spells CSARTVSGANVLTF. The CDR3 DNA reads as TGCAGTGCTAGGACGGTATCTGGGGCCAACGTCCTGACTTTC.

This clonotype was counted a few times. CDR3 DNA: TGTGCCAGCAGCTTAGCCGGGCAGGGACTCCATTACGAGCAGTACTTC. It yields the protein CASSLAGQGLHYEQYF. The chain uses TRBV13 and TRBJ2-7, with D maybe TRBD2 (6 bases). Trimming took off 1 base at V and 4 bases at J, with 17 bases between the two ends. The CDR3 runs 16 residues. Germline V gene data show CDR1 as PRHDT and CDR2 as FYEKMQ (reference sequence).

This clonotype came up many times. The CDR3 nucleotides read TGTGCCAGCAGTTACGATCAGGGGGGGTTAGCCAAAAACATTCAGTACTTC. It is translated as CASSYDQGGLAKNIQYF. The chain is built from TRBV6-6 and TRBJ2-4; D possibly uses TRBD1 or TRBD2 (7 bases each). The germline V gene encodes CDR1 MNHNY and CDR2 SVGAGI (reference sequence). CDR3 length: 17 amino acids. The V end was cut by 2 bases, the J end by 0 bases, with 14 bases between.

As for this clonotype: At one end the junction does not follow the germline gene, possibly because of a read error. The V call is TRBV30, the J call TRBJ2-4, with 10 bases fitting TRBD1. The better agreement between TRBJ2-7 and the DNA end casts doubt on the J call. Germline V gene lookup returns CDR1 GTSNPN and CDR2 SVGIG (reference sequence). The CDR3 contains 13 residues. Written as DNA, the CDR3 is TGTGCCCGGAGCACTGGGACAGGGGACGAGCAGTACTTC. It specifies CARSTGTGDEQYF.

V usage is TRBV14 and J usage is TRBJ2-1; 7 bases map to TRBD2. This CDR3 comprises 17 residues. V was pared by 0 bases and J by 4 bases, with 9 bases of the junction left unmatched. From germline, CDR1 is SGHDN and CDR2 FVKESK. CDR3 DNA: TGTGCCAGCAGCCAAGATCGGGCTAGCGGACTATACAATGAGCAGTTCTTC. This encodes CASSQDRASGLYNEQFF.

Details on this clonotype: This clone may be a read error of a much larger clone one base away. V and J are TRBV4-3 and TRBJ2-5; D unclear. Trimming removed 0 bases at V and 11 bases at J, with 19 bases between. The CDR3 totals 15 residues. Germline CDR1 reads LGHNA; CDR2 reads YSLEER. CDR3 DNA: TGCGCCAGCAGCCAAGATGAGACCCTGACAAATGAGCAGTACTTC. Translating gives CASSQDETLTNEQYF.

At least ten counts were recorded for this clonotype. For the CDR3, the DNA is TGTGCCAGCAGCTACATCGAAGCCGGCTATGGCTACACCTTC. This codes for CASSYIEAGYGYTF. The chain employs TRBV5-5 and TRBJ1-2; D is unclear. Trimming left V 3 bases short and J 4 bases short, with 13 bases between. The CDR3 consists of 14 residues. Per the germline V gene, CDR1 is SGHKS and CDR2 is YYEKEE (reference sequence).

This clonotype was found a few times. The J gene is TRBJ2-3, the V gene TRBV24-1; weak D call: TRBD2 (7 bases). V was cut by 5 bases and J by 3 bases, with 14 bases left in between. Germline CDR1 KGHDR, CDR2 SFDVKD. CDR3 length: 15 amino acids. The CDR3 reads CATSGGGAQTDTQYF. In nucleotides, the CDR3 is TGTGCCACCAGTGGGGGGGGGGCTCAGACAGATACGCAGTATTTT.

J is TRBJ2-3 and V is TRBV4-2; no clear D gene. Germline CDR1 and CDR2: LGHNA and YNFKEQ. V lost 0 bases, J lost 3 bases, and 16 bases lay in between. There are 17 residues in the CDR3. The CDR3 is CASSQEGPLGNTDTQYF. In nucleotides, the CDR3 is TGTGCCAGCAGCCAAGAGGGCCCACTGGGGAATACAGATACGCAGTATTTT.

This clonotype showed up just a few times. The genes are TRBV2 and TRBJ1-1; D gene uncertain. CDR3 length: 15 amino acids. Germline values: CDR1 SNHLY, CDR2 FYNNEI. Trimming stripped 9 bases from V and 1 base from J, with 18 bases between. The DNA of the CDR3 is TGTGCCAGATCCCAAGGGAGCAGTCGGAACACTGAAGCTTTCTTT. Its translation: CARSQGSSRNTEAFF.

This clonotype was seen a few times. The rearrangement links TRBV2 to TRBJ2-7, with 7 bases identical to TRBD1. The ends lost 6 bases at V and 2 bases at J; junction bases unmatched: 10. The CDR3 is made up of 15 amino acids. Germline CDR1 reads SNHLY; CDR2 reads FYNNEI. CDR3 nucleotide sequence: TGTGCCAGCAGCGAAAGACAGGGTTGGACCTACGAGCAGTACTTC. It yields the protein CASSERQGWTYEQYF.